A selection of T cell receptor beta chains follows, all from one sample in a study of cytomegalovirus exposure and HLA in healthy donors. Repertoires were generated with immunoSEQ multiplex PCR, while TCRdb's copy carries only in-frame clones and drops some. This table holds about 120,000 clones, 77% found once. Sequencing was done on a sample of PBMCs. The receptors stem from a human donor in good health. Both conserved end residues are part of each CDR3. Each record gives: clone size, V gene, D gene, J gene, CDR3 DNA, CDR3 protein. D genes are given only for firm matches. The listing skips clone size in some rows; elsewhere it reads once, few, many or a size class.

few,TRBV5-1,NA,TRBJ2-1,TGCGCCAGCAGCTTGGAGGGGGTGAGCTCCTACAATGAGCAGTTCTTC,CASSLEGVSSYNEQFF
NA,TRBV10-3,NA,TRBJ1-1,TGTGCCATCAGTGACCCGCGGGTTACGAACACTGAAGCTTTCTTT,CAISDPRVTNTEAFF
NA,TRBV5-1,NA,TRBJ1-3,TGCGCCAGCAGCTTGGGGGACACGAGCTCTGGAAACACCATATATTTT,CASSLGDTSSGNTIYF
NA,TRBV6-1,NA,TRBJ2-2,TGTGCCAGCAGTGAAGTAGGTCGGGGCGGGGAGCTGTTTTTT,CASSEVGRGGELFF
NA,TRBV4-1,TRBD2,TRBJ2-7,TGCGCCAGCAGCCAAGATGTTCAGCGGGAGACACTCTCCTACGAGCAGTACTTC,CASSQDVQRETLSYEQYF
NA,TRBV7-6,NA,TRBJ1-1,TGTGCCAGCAGCCCCCCCGATGAGGCGGTGCACACTGAAGCTTTCTTT,CASSPPDEAVHTEAFF
few,TRBV11-2,NA,TRBJ2-7,TGTGCCAGCAGCAACACGAGGGGGGGGGTCTCCTACGAGCAGTACTTC,CASSNTRGGVSYEQYF
NA,TRBV25-1,NA,TRBJ2-7,TGTGCCAGCAGCCCGGCGGGCTCCTACGAGCAGTACTTC,CASSPAGSYEQYF
few,TRBV28,TRBD1,TRBJ1-3,TGTGCCAGCAGTTTAGACGGGACAGCCACTGGAAACACCATATATTTT,CASSLDGTATGNTIYF
NA,TRBV5-4,NA,TRBJ1-6,TGTGCCAGCAGTGTGGACGGGAGCTCCTATAATTCACCCCTCCACTTT,CASSVDGSSYNSPLHF
NA,TRBV4-1,TRBD1,TRBJ2-1,TGCGCCAGCAGCCATCATGGGACAGGGGCCTACAATGAGCAGTTCTTC,CASSHHGTGAYNEQFF
NA,TRBV6-5,TRBD2,TRBJ2-1,TGTGCCAGCAGGGGGGGACTAGCGGGAGGGTTTGGGCAGTTCTTC,CASRGGLAGGFGQFF
few,TRBV4-1,NA,TRBJ2-3,TGCGCCAGCAGCCAATGGACTCTGGGTGCAGATACGCAGTATTTT,CASSQWTLGADTQYF
NA,TRBV27,NA,TRBJ1-2,TGTGCCAGCAGTTTAAGCAAGGGGATGAAGGGCTACACCTTC,CASSLSKGMKGYTF
NA,TRBV4-2,TRBD1,TRBJ1-4,TGTGCCAGCAGCCAGGATACGGGACAGCTGAATGAAAAACTGTTTTTT,CASSQDTGQLNEKLFF
NA,TRBV6-5,TRBD1,TRBJ1-4,TGTGCCAGCAGTTCCACAGGACAGGGATTTAATGAAAAACTGTTTTTT,CASSSTGQGFNEKLFF
NA,TRBV29-1,TRBD2,TRBJ2-7,TGCAGCGTAGCCGGGACTACAATTCTTGGGGACGAGCAGTACTTC,CSVAGTTILGDEQYF
NA,TRBV18,NA,TRBJ2-7,TGTGCCAGCTTCCAGGAGGTCGGGTACGAGCAGTACTTC,CASFQEVGYEQYF
NA,TRBV29-1,TRBD1,TRBJ2-7,TGCAGCGCAAATCCGACAGGGACCGAGCAGTACTTC,CSANPTGTEQYF
NA,TRBV27,NA,TRBJ1-2,TGTGCCAGCAGTTTATCAGGCGGGGCTGGAGGCTACACCTTC,CASSLSGGAGGYTF
NA,TRBV28,NA,TRBJ1-2,TGTGCCAGCAGTTCATCTAGGGTAGGAGGGGGCTACACCTTC,CASSSSRVGGGYTF
once,TRBV7-6,NA,TRBJ2-6,TGTGCCAGCAGCCCGGACTTCTCTGGGGCCAACGTCCTGACTTTC,CASSPDFSGANVLTF
NA,TRBV10-3,NA,TRBJ1-5,TGTGCCATCAGTGAGTCGAAGGGCACTCGGGGGAATAGCAATCAGCCCCAGCATTTT,CAISESKGTRGNSNQPQHF
NA,TRBV2,TRBD1,TRBJ1-5,TGTGCCAGCAGGGCAGGGACAGGGCGTCAGCCCCAGCATTTT,CASRAGTGRQPQHF
few,TRBV5-4,NA,TRBJ1-1,TGTGCCAGCCCCTGGGAGGCGGGGGGGGGATGGACTGAAGCTTTCTTT,CASPWEAGGGWTEAFF
NA,TRBV6-4,TRBD1,TRBJ1-3,TGTGCCAGCAGCCTCAACAGGGGGCCTGGAAACACCATATATTTT,CASSLNRGPGNTIYF
NA,TRBV5-5,TRBD1,TRBJ1-1,TGTGCCAGCAGCTTGGGAACAGGGGGGGCTTTCTTT,CASSLGTGGAFF
NA,TRBV27,TRBD2,TRBJ2-7,TGTGCCAGCAGTTCCGGGGGGGGCGCGTACGAGCAGTACTTC,CASSSGGGAYEQYF
NA,TRBV5-1,NA,TRBJ1-4,TGCGCCAGCAGCTTGACTGGGACAACAACTAATGAAAAACTGTTTTTT,CASSLTGTTTNEKLFF
NA,TRBV7-3,TRBD1,TRBJ2-7,TGTGCCAGCAGCCAGGGACAGTTCTACGAGCAGTACTTC,CASSQGQFYEQYF